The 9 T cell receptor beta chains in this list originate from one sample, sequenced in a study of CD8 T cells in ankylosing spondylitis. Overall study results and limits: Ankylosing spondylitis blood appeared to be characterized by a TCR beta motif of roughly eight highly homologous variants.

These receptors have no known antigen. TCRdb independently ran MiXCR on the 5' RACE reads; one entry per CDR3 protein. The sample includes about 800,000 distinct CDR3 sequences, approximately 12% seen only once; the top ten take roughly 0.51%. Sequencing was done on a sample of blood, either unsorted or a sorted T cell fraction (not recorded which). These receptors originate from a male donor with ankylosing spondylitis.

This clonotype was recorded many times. The CDR3 DNA follows: TGCGCCAGCAGCTTGTCAGGGATAACTTCCTACGAGCAGTACTTC. Translation: CASSLSGITSYEQYF. V and J are TRBV5-1 and TRBJ2-7; a weak D match, TRBD1 (5 bases). Between the trimmed V and J ends, which lost 1 base and 1 base, there was a span of 12 bases. The CDR3 consists of 15 residues. Germline CDR1 and CDR2: SGHRS and YFSETQ.

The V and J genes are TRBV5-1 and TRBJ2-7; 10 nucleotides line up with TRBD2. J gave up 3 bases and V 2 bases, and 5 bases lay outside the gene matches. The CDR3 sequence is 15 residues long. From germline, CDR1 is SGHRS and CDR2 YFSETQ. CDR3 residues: CASSLLSGRVYEQYF. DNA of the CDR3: TGCGCCAGCAGCTTATTAAGCGGGAGGGTCTACGAGCAGTACTTC.

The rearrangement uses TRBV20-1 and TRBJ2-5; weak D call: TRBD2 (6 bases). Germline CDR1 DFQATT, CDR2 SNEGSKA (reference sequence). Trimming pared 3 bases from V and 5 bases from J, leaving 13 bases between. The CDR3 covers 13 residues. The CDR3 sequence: CSASRGGGETQYF. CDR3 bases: TGCAGTGCTAGCCGGGGAGGCGGGGAGACCCAGTACTTC.

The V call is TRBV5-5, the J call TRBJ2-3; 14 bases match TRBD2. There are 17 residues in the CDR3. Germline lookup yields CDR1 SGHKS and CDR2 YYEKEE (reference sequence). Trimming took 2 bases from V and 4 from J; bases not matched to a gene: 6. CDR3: CASSLPTSGGVADTQYF. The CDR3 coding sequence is TGTGCCAGCAGCTTACCGACTAGCGGGGGGGTAGCAGATACGCAGTATTTT.

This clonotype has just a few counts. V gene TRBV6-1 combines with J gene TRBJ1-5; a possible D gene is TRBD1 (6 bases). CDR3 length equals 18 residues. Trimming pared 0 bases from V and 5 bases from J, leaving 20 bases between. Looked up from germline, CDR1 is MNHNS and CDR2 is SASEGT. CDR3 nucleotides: TGTGCCAGCAGTGAAGCCCTCCGACAGGCGGGATATCATCAGCCCCAGCATTTT. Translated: CASSEALRQAGYHQPQHF.

For the CDR3, the DNA is TGTGCCAGCAGTCCCCAGGGACAGGGAATAGAGCAGTTCTTC. Protein sequence: CASSPQGQGIEQFF. This chain connects TRBV4-2 to TRBJ2-1, with 9 bases lining up with TRBD1. The CDR3 sequence is 14 residues long. V was clipped by 6 bases and J by 10 bases; unmatched bases: 10. CDR1 and CDR2 (germline): LGHNA, YNFKEQ.

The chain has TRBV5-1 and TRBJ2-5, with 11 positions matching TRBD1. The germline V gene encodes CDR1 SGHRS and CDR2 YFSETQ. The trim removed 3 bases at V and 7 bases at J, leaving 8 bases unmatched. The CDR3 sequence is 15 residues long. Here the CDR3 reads CASSSSGQGALTQYF. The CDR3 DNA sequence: TGCGCCAGCAGCTCCAGCGGACAGGGGGCGCTGACCCAGTACTTC.

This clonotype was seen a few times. The CDR3 nucleotides are TGCGCCAGCAGGTACGACCGAACTGAAGCTTTCTTT. The encoded protein is CASRYDRTEAFF. V is TRBV5-1 and J is TRBJ1-1; no definite D call. V was shortened by 5 bases and J by 5 bases, with 10 bases between the two germline ends. The CDR3 is 12 residues long. CDR1 and CDR2 (germline): SGHRS, YFSETQ.

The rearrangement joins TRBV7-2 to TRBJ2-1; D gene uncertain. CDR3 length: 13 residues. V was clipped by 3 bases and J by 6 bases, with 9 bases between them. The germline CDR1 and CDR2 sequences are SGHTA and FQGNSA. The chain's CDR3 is CASSFQDRNEQFF. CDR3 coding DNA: TGTGCCAGCAGCTTTCAAGACCGCAATGAGCAGTTCTTC.